This T cell receptor beta chain was sequenced in a study of identical twins. This clonotype has at least ten counts. The antigen is unknown. Overall study findings and caveats: Compared with unrelated sharing, twin-shared out-of-frame alpha sequences had more low-probability sequences. Cord blood beta clonotypes that were abundant carried fewer insertions, and memory repertoires showed no such trend. The models systematically underestimated how much out-of-frame TCR alpha was shared in monozygotic twins.

The CDR3 is 15 residues long. V was cut by 4 bases and J by 2 bases, with 16 bases left in between. In germline, CDR1 is SGHRS, CDR2 YFSETQ. Each cDNA held unique molecular identifiers, and template switching gave it a universal primer site. MiXCR, run by TCRdb on the 5' RACE reads, gives a single entry per CDR3 protein. The sample includes 500,000 to 550,000 distinct CDR3 sequences, about a fifth of them seen just once. The same data also contributed to another study, on yellow fever vaccine responses in identical twins.

This chain links TRBV5-1 with TRBJ2-7; D possibly corresponds to TRBD1 (7 bases). The TCR originated in a woman aged 18-29 years in good health. The sequencing sample was made of CD4+ T cells sorted from blood. CDR3 amino acids: CASSMRQGGPYEQYF. The CDR3 DNA sequence: TGCGCCAGCAGCATGAGACAGGGAGGTCCCTACGAGCAGTACTTC. Supplemented by reference TRBV5-1 and TRBJ2-7, the full variable domain reads KAGVTQTPRYLIKTRGQQVTLSCSPISGHRSVSWYQQTPGQGLQFLFEYFSETQRNKGNFPGRFSGRQFSNSRSEMNVSTLELGDSALYLCASSMRQGGPYEQYFGPGTRLTVT.